The clone carrying this T cell receptor (beta chain) was counted ten times or more. As yet, its antigen is unknown. This entry is derived from a study of regulatory T cells in long-lasting Graves disease. After removal of 5 bases from V and 3 bases from J, the junction contained 9 bases not matched to a gene. Germline V gene lookup returns CDR1 DFQATT and CDR2 SNEGSKA (reference sequence). The CDR3 extends over 14 amino acids. Time point specified: persistent/refractory GD, antithyroid drugs over 5 years with positive TRAb. Construction of the TCR library relied on RNA isolated from PBMCs. Per American Thyroid Association guidelines, Graves' disease was diagnosed. CDR3 regions were amplified by Arm-PCR using iRepertoire HTBI primers to build TCR beta libraries. TCRdb reanalysed the multiplex PCR reads using MiXCR and keeps one entry per CDR3 protein. The sample contains roughly 450,000 distinct CDR3 sequences, 23% of which appear only once.

Study-wide results and caveats: Persistent cases favored TRBV28, TRBJ1-2 and TRBJ2-5.

The material was peripheral blood mononuclear cells (PBMCs), obtained when the disease was refractory, from a patient treated with antithyroid drugs. The J gene is TRBJ1-2, the V gene TRBV20-1, with 7 bases matching TRBD1. The TCR sequence derives from a female donor with Graves disease. The CDR3 protein is CSAGKGQPDYGYTF. CDR3 nucleotide sequence: TGCAGTGCTGGGAAGGGACAGCCAGACTATGGCTACACCTTC.